The T cell receptor beta chain described here comes from a study of shared clonotypes between healthy human individuals. Assay execution proceeded at the deep level. Sequenced by immunoSEQ multiplex PCR; TCRdb stores in-frame clones only, minus some. The sample records 450,000 to 600,000 clones, around 79% being singletons. The CDR3 is made up of 14 amino acids. The V end lost 6 bases, the J end lost 0 bases, and 10 bases lay between the germline ends. CDR1 is SNHLY, CDR2 FYNNEI, per germline. V usage is TRBV2 and J usage is TRBJ2-3; TRBD2 might be the D (6 bases). The receptor was isolated from a woman in her thirties or forties in good health. Some clones in this sample may be carry-over from other donors' samples. Input material: PBMCs. In DNA, the CDR3 is TGTGCCAGCAGGCCGGGACTCAGCACAGATACGCAGTATTTT. Its protein product is CASRPGLSTDTQYF.